What follows are 28 T cell receptor beta chains derived from one specimen sequenced in a study of cytomegalovirus exposure and HLA in healthy donors. 13 Jbeta primers and 60 Vbeta primers were used for the PCR. The method was immunoSEQ multiplex PCR; TCRdb's version includes in-frame clones alone and lacks a portion of them. The sample includes around 140,000 clones, 78% of them seen just once. Sequencing was done on a sample of PBMCs. The source of these receptors is a female donor in good health and CMV-seronegative.

The chain links TRBV15 to TRBJ1-5; D uncertain. Trimming pared 6 bases from V and 6 bases from J, leaving 18 bases between. The CDR3 totals 15 residues. Per the germline V gene, CDR1 is LNHNV and CDR2 is YYDKDF (reference sequence). The CDR3 is CATRAGRENSQPQHF. DNA of the CDR3: TGTGCCACCAGGGCTGGGAGGGAGAATAGTCAGCCCCAGCATTTT.

The genes are TRBV7-9 and TRBJ2-3; no firm D call. Trimming pared 8 bases from V and 2 bases from J, leaving 5 bases between. The CDR3 runs 11 residues. The V gene's germline CDR1 is SEHNR and CDR2 FQNEAQ (reference sequence). The CDR3 spells CASGPTDTQYF. The CDR3 nucleotides are TGTGCCAGCGGCCCCACAGATACGCAGTATTTT.

The V and J genes are TRBV7-3 and TRBJ1-5; tentative D call: TRBD1 (5 bases). V lost 2 bases and J lost 5, with 7 bases in between. CDR1 is SGHTA, CDR2 FQGTGA, per germline. The CDR3 has 13 amino acids. The CDR3 region has the DNA TGTGCCAGCAGCTTAGACAGATATCAGCCCCAGCATTTT. Protein: CASSLDRYQPQHF.

This clone was seen a handful of times. The genes are TRBV10-3 and TRBJ1-5, with D tentatively TRBD1 (6 bases). V lost 6 bases, J lost 9 bases, and 15 bases lay in between. CDR3 length equals 13 residues. The germline CDR1 and CDR2 sequences are ENHRY and SYGVKD. The CDR3 spells CAIRMDSSGPQHF. CDR3 nucleotides: TGTGCCATCAGGATGGACAGCTCCGGGCCCCAGCATTTT.

This clone came up a few times. The sample carries other DNA sequences with the same CDR3. In DNA, the CDR3 is TGTGCCAGCAGTTTAAGCTCCTATGGCTACACCTTC. Translating it yields CASSLSSYGYTF. The chain combines TRBV28 with TRBJ1-2; D gene ambiguous. The germline CDR1 and CDR2 sequences are MDHEN and SYDVKM. There are 12 residues in the CDR3. V lost 2 bases and J 4 bases, leaving 5 bases between the germline ends.

The V call is TRBV30, the J call TRBJ1-1; D possibly corresponds to TRBD1 (5 bases). V dropped 1 base and J dropped 2 bases, with 14 bases sitting between them. Germline V lookup: CDR1 GTSNPN, CDR2 SVGIG (reference sequence). The CDR3 is made up of 15 amino acids. For the CDR3, the DNA is TGTGCCTGGAGTGAGGGGATGAGGTTAAACACTGAAGCTTTCTTT. It specifies CAWSEGMRLNTEAFF.

This clone was detected only once. The chain combines TRBV9 with TRBJ2-2, with D perhaps matching TRBD2 (5 bases). V lost 0 bases to trimming and J lost 5 bases, with 11 bases between them. The CDR3 sequence is 15 residues long. CDR1 is SGDLS and CDR2 is YYNGEE in the germline V gene. CDR3 DNA: TGTGCCAGCAGCGTAGATGGGAGATGGACCGGGGAGCTGTTTTTT. Protein product: CASSVDGRWTGELFF. Full variable domain (rest looked up from reference TRBV9 and TRBJ2-2): DSGVTQTPKHLITATGQRVTLRCSPRSGDLSVYWYQQSLDQGLQFLIQYYNGEERAKGNILERFSAQQFPDLHSELNLSSLELGDSALYFCASSVDGRWTGELFFGEGSRLTVL.

The chain joins TRBV5-1 to TRBJ1-2; 7 nucleotides line up with TRBD1. The CDR3 runs 15 residues. The V gene's germline CDR1 is SGHRS and CDR2 YFSETQ. Trimming at V came to 0 bases and at J to 5 bases, leaving 7 bases not matched to a gene. CDR3 sequence reads: CASSLETGIGYGYTF. The CDR3 nucleotides read TGCGCCAGCAGCTTGGAGACAGGGATCGGATATGGCTACACCTTC.

The rearrangement uses TRBV6-4 and TRBJ2-2; weak D call: TRBD2 (5 bases). Trimming pared 4 bases from V and 0 bases from J, leaving 12 bases between. The length of the CDR3 is 16 residues. Germline CDR1 reads MRHNA; CDR2 reads SNTAGT. The CDR3 coding sequence is TGTGCCAGCAGTGCATCCTTTAGCGCGAACACCGGGGAGCTGTTTTTT. Amino acid sequence: CASSASFSANTGELFF.

J is TRBJ1-1 and V is TRBV27; 8 bases fit TRBD1. J gave up 1 base and V 2 bases, and 3 bases lay outside the gene matches. Germline CDR1 is MNHEY and CDR2 is SMNVEV (reference sequence). CDR3 length: 15 amino acids. CDR3 in DNA: TGTGCCAGCAGTTTAATCGGGACAGGGAACACTGAAGCTTTCTTT. It is translated as CASSLIGTGNTEAFF.

J is TRBJ2-6 and V is TRBV28, with a weak D call TRBD2 (5 bases). Germline lookup yields CDR1 MDHEN and CDR2 SYDVKM. This CDR3 region has 15 residues. V was cut by 8 bases and J by 3 bases, with 14 bases left in between. The CDR3 spells CASAGSRGGANVLTF. The CDR3 DNA reads as TGTGCCAGCGCAGGTTCTCGGGGTGGGGCCAACGTCCTGACTTTC.

On this clone: In the same sample, other DNA sequences code for this CDR3. The chain is built from TRBV5-4 and TRBJ1-2; D is undetermined. The V and J ends lost 1 base and 3 bases respectively, with 10 bases between them. The CDR3 runs to 14 residues. From germline, CDR1 is SGHNT and CDR2 YYREEE (reference sequence). The CDR3 region is CASSLKGGDYGYTF. In DNA, the CDR3 is TGTGCCAGCAGCTTGAAAGGCGGGGACTATGGCTACACCTTC.

The chain is built from TRBV15 and TRBJ2-7; 9 bases are shared with TRBD2. Germline CDR1 reads LNHNV; CDR2 reads YYDKDF (reference sequence). The CDR3 length is 15 residues. With V trimmed by 1 base and J by 6 bases, 7 bases remained unmatched. CDR3 loop: CATSRVGGRESEQYF. As DNA, the CDR3 is TGTGCCACCAGCAGAGTCGGCGGGAGGGAGAGCGAGCAGTACTTC.

This chain connects TRBV5-8 to TRBJ2-5; possible D gene TRBD2, 6 bases. CDR3 length: 15 residues. V gave up 2 bases and J gave up 4 bases, with 15 bases separating them. CDR1 SGHTS and CDR2 YDEGEE come from the germline V gene. The CDR3 DNA follows: TGTGCCAGCAGCTTTGGCCGAGGAGGGTCAGAGACCCAGTACTTC. Encoded protein: CASSFGRGGSETQYF.

The chain has TRBV7-2 and TRBJ2-5, with TRBD1 as a possible D gene (5 bases). Germline V lookup: CDR1 SGHTA, CDR2 FQGNSA. V shed 6 bases and J shed 5 bases, with 13 bases lying between them. The CDR3 has 13 residues. The CDR3 protein is CASSPGIAETQYF. In DNA, the CDR3 is TGTGCCAGCAGTCCAGGGATCGCTGAGACCCAGTACTTC. Together with reference TRBV7-2 and TRBJ2-5, the CDR3 gives the full variable domain: GAGVSQSPSNKVTEKGKDVELRCDPISGHTALYWYRQSLGQGLEFLIYFQGNSAPDKSGLPSDRFSAERTGGSVSTLTIQRTQQEDSAVYLCASSPGIAETQYFGPGTRLLVL.

V usage is TRBV4-3 and J usage is TRBJ1-4; 7 nucleotides agree with TRBD1. CDR1 LGHNA and CDR2 YSLEER come from the germline V gene. The junction had 3 bases not matched to a gene; V was cut back by 5 bases and J by 3 bases. This CDR3 has 14 residues. Here the CDR3 DNA reads TGCGCCAGCAGCACGGGACAGTCTAATGAAAAACTGTTTTTT. This encodes CASSTGQSNEKLFF.

V is TRBV7-2 and J is TRBJ2-5; 12 bases line up with TRBD2. CDR3 length equals 18 residues. J was trimmed by 2 bases and V by 2 bases; bases with no gene match: 9. CDR1 SGHTA and CDR2 FQGNSA come from the germline V gene. This CDR3 reads CASSLRGGTSGYQETQYF. DNA of the CDR3: TGTGCCAGCAGCTTAAGGGGTGGGACTAGCGGGTATCAAGAGACCCAGTACTTC.

J is TRBJ2-3 and V is TRBV5-4; TRBD2 aligns across 10 bases. The junction had 9 bases not matched to a gene; V was cut back by 2 bases and J by 3 bases. The CDR3 runs 17 residues. The germline V gene encodes CDR1 SGHNT and CDR2 YYREEE (reference sequence). The CDR3 DNA sequence: TGTGCCAGCAGCTTAGCTAGCGGGAGACTGGGGACAGATACGCAGTATTTT. This sequence encodes CASSLASGRLGTDTQYF. The complete variable domain, with remaining parts taken from reference TRBV5-4 and TRBJ2-3, reads ETGVTQSPTHLIKTRGQQVTLRCSSQSGHNTVSWYQQALGQGPQFIFQYYREEENGRGNFPPRFSGLQFPNYSSELNVNALELDDSALYLCASSLASGRLGTDTQYFGPGTRLTVL.

This clone was observed a single time. The chain links TRBV4-1 to TRBJ2-1, with 11 positions matching TRBD2. The CDR3 runs to 17 residues. Germline CDR1 reads MGHRA; CDR2 reads YSYEKL. Germline trimming cut 6 bases from V and 0 bases from J; bases unmatched to any gene: 7. The chain's CDR3 is CASSPASGRPSYNEQFF. The DNA for the CDR3 is TGCGCCAGCAGTCCCGCTAGCGGGAGGCCCTCCTACAATGAGCAGTTCTTC.

The chain recombines TRBV7-3 with TRBJ1-2; D uncertain. This CDR3 comprises 13 residues. Deletions cut 3 bases from V and 3 bases from J, with 8 bases between. Germline V gives CDR1 SGHTA, CDR2 FQGTGA. CDR3 residues: CASSFSGDYGYTF. CDR3 DNA: TGTGCCAGCAGCTTCAGCGGAGACTATGGCTACACCTTC.

This clone occurred once. The chain has TRBV4-3 and TRBJ2-1; TRBD1 matches at 12 bases. This CDR3 is built from 16 residues. CDR1 and CDR2 (germline): LGHNA, YSLEER. Trimming cost V 1 base and J 8 bases; bases outside gene matches: 6. Written as DNA, the CDR3 is TGCGCCAGCAGCCAAGGTCCGGGACAGGGGGCCGATGAGCAGTTCTTC. The encoded protein is CASSQGPGQGADEQFF.

This rearrangement joins TRBV5-6 to TRBJ1-1; no firm D call. This CDR3 comprises 13 residues. CDR1 is SGHDT and CDR2 is YYEEEE in the germline V gene. Between the trimmed V and J ends, which lost 3 bases and 0 bases, there was a span of 6 bases. The CDR3 DNA reads as TGTGCCAGCAGCTCCGACTTGAACACTGAAGCTTTCTTT. Translated: CASSSDLNTEAFF.

This clone was detected only a few times. This chain uses TRBV19 with TRBJ1-5; TRBD1 matches 8 bases. With 2 bases clipped from V and 6 bases from J, the junction kept 3 bases outside the gene matches. This CDR3 comprises 14 residues. Germline V gives CDR1 LNHDA, CDR2 SQIVND (reference sequence). CDR3 amino acids: CASSIQGAGQPQHF. The DNA for the CDR3 is TGTGCCAGTAGTATACAGGGGGCGGGTCAGCCCCAGCATTTT.

V usage is TRBV11-3 and J usage is TRBJ2-1, with D uncertain. This CDR3 is 11 amino acids long. V lost 3 bases to trimming and J lost 10 bases, with 7 bases between them. Germline V gives CDR1 SGHNT, CDR2 YENEEA. The CDR3 DNA follows: TGTGCCAGCAGCTTCGGAGAGGAGCAGTTCTTC. It codes for CASSFGEEQFF.

The rearrangement uses TRBV6-5 and TRBJ2-7, with TRBD1 identical over 11 bases. The CDR3 runs 14 residues. V lost 2 bases, J lost 4 bases, and 1 base stayed unmatched. Germline CDR1 and CDR2: MNHEY and SVGAGI. The CDR3 loop is CASSYGTGGYEQYF. The CDR3 DNA sequence: TGTGCCAGCAGTTACGGGACAGGGGGATACGAGCAGTACTTC.

The chain combines TRBV7-2 with TRBJ2-1, with 7 bases fitting TRBD1. The CDR3 contains 14 residues. Germline V gives CDR1 SGHTA, CDR2 FQGNSA. The V gene end was trimmed by 5 bases and the J gene end by 4 bases; junction bases not matched to a gene: 5. Here the CDR3 reads CASSSLQGYNEQFF. CDR3 DNA: TGTGCCAGCAGCAGCCTACAGGGGTACAATGAGCAGTTCTTC. Using reference TRBV7-2 and TRBJ2-1 for the parts outside the CDR3, the full variable domain is GAGVSQSPSNKVTEKGKDVELRCDPISGHTALYWYRQSLGQGLEFLIYFQGNSAPDKSGLPSDRFSAERTGGSVSTLTIQRTQQEDSAVYLCASSSLQGYNEQFFGPGTRLTVL.

The chain carries TRBV28 and TRBJ2-5, with D maybe TRBD2 (7 bases). The CDR3 sequence is 13 residues long. Trimming removed 6 bases from V and 5 bases from J, with 13 bases in between. Germline V lookup: CDR1 MDHEN, CDR2 SYDVKM. The CDR3 is CASRGGPGETQYF. The CDR3 coding sequence is TGTGCCAGCAGGGGGGGGCCCGGGGAGACCCAGTACTTC.

This clone was counted once. The V and J genes are TRBV27 and TRBJ1-1; tentatively, D is TRBD1 (5 bases). CDR3 length: 14 residues. Trimming stripped 5 bases from V and 5 bases from J, with 15 bases between. Germline CDR1 reads MNHEY; CDR2 reads SMNVEV (reference sequence). For the CDR3, the DNA is TGTGCCAGCAGTCGGGACTGGGGAACAACTGAAGCTTTCTTT. Protein sequence: CASSRDWGTTEAFF.